This T cell receptor beta chain was found in a study of cytomegalovirus exposure and HLA in healthy donors. Vbeta (60) and Jbeta (13) primers were used in the PCR. Produced via immunoSEQ multiplex PCR; TCRdb's table is partial and in-frame only. The sample includes about 150,000 clones, around 84% seen only once; the top ten take 1.5% to 2.5%. The CDR3 has 11 residues. Trimming took 2 bases from V and 6 from J, leaving 5 bases between them. The germline V gene encodes CDR1 SGHVS and CDR2 FNYEAQ. Sample: PBMCs. V usage is TRBV7-6 and J usage is TRBJ2-7; D call uncertain. The sequence came from a young man in good health and CMV-seronegative. CDR3 residues: CASSLSSEQYF. The CDR3, as DNA: TGTGCCAGCAGCTTATCCAGCGAGCAGTACTTC.